This is a list of T cell receptor beta chains from one sample in a study of monozygotic twins with inflammatory bowel disease. TCRdb re-called the 5' RACE reads; one entry per CDR3 protein, DNA not given. The sample totals about 450,000 distinct CDR3 sequences; its top ten clones hold more than 2%. Sequencing used blood. These receptors were obtained from a human donor with ulcerative colitis or Crohn's disease, or a healthy co-twin of an affected twin (not recorded which). Each CDR3 is given with its conserved first and last residue.

cdr3_aa	v_call	j_call
CAISEGDWGSYNEQFF	TRBV10-3	TRBJ2-1
CASNRARTEAFF	TRBV27	TRBJ1-1
CASSPAEGIFSTGELFF	TRBV5-1	TRBJ2-2
CASSLPGAESYNEQFF	TRBV5-1	TRBJ2-1
CASSLGDRGSLQRETQYF	TRBV5-1	TRBJ2-5
CASSRGQGSEQYF	TRBV5-1	TRBJ2-7
CSARDPTGQETQYF	TRBV20-1	TRBJ2-5
CASSVRLGLAGGNEQFF	TRBV27	TRBJ2-1
CASSYGVQGSNFEAFF	TRBV6-5	TRBJ1-1
CSAIKKSGNTIYF	TRBV20-1	TRBJ1-3
CASSPGAPGELFF	TRBV7-8	TRBJ2-2
CASSYIGVLNTEAFF	TRBV6-2/TRBV6-3	TRBJ1-1
CACSRGLDEKLFF	TRBV3-1	TRBJ1-4
CSASMDRIYNEQFF	TRBV29-1	TRBJ2-1
CASSPASGLYNEQFF	TRBV18	TRBJ2-1
CASSLGDRLQPQHF	TRBV7-9	TRBJ1-5
CASSEPGTINTEAFF	TRBV25-1	TRBJ1-1
CASSPDRAPTYEQYF	TRBV4-3	TRBJ2-7
CASSSWTSPTDTQYF	TRBV7-9	TRBJ2-3
CASSDQRSGTQYF	TRBV19	TRBJ2-3
CASSRTGTYEQYF	TRBV28	TRBJ2-7
CSARQTSGYEQYF	TRBV20-1	TRBJ2-7
CASSPGATYEQYF	TRBV18	TRBJ2-7
CASSAPQGAGTGELFF	TRBV25-1	TRBJ2-2
CASRTATGNTGELFF	TRBV5-1	TRBJ2-2
CASSLRLNEQFF	TRBV5-6	TRBJ2-1
CSARPRGAGTPDYYGYTF	TRBV20-1	TRBJ1-2
CAISDPTYTDTQYF	TRBV10-3	TRBJ2-3
CASRLDGTSGSHEQFF	TRBV6-1	TRBJ2-1
CATTPSGSNYEQYF	TRBV15	TRBJ2-7
CAWSTGGYEQYF	TRBV30	TRBJ2-7
CASSLGLGAADTQYF	TRBV7-3	TRBJ2-3
CASSLFVGRGETQYF	TRBV5-4	TRBJ2-5
CAWLLAGGETQYF	TRBV30	TRBJ2-5
CASSQRFGGTDTQYF	TRBV3-1	TRBJ2-3
CASSPSGGADTQYF	TRBV7-3	TRBJ2-3